This T cell receptor (beta chain) derives from a study of regulatory T cells in long-lasting Graves disease (dated by TCRdb to 2020 to 2023). Regarding the complete study: Persistent Graves' disease was defined as antithyroid drug treatment for over 5 years with persistently positive TSH receptor autoantibodies. Patients with persistent Graves' disease were compared with patients with newly diagnosed Graves' disease using TCR sequencing and RNA sequencing of peripheral blood. The study was conducted in China and was registered as a clinical trial. A total of roughly 35 samples were covered by TCR sequencing, comprising some 13 persistent and around 20 newly diagnosed Graves' disease patients. Antithyroid drugs had been taken for 8.5 to 13 years on average by persistent Graves' disease patients in the clinical cohort. Study-level results and caveats: A larger number of public clonotypes was shared among persistent patients (approximately 2,600) than among newly diagnosed patients (around 890). Sequencing and analysis were limited to the TCR beta chain. The authors noted that the small sample size was a limitation that may lower accuracy. TRBV28, TRBJ1-2 and TRBJ2-5 were preferentially used in persistent disease, while TRBV20-1 and TRBJ2-1 were favored in newly diagnosed disease. Compared with newly diagnosed patients, persistent Graves' disease patients had lower TCR Shannon entropy and fewer highly expanded clones, which suggests clonal expansion. Peripheral blood alone was examined, since thyroid tissue, which constituted the primary lesion, could not be accessed.

The sample's time point, from its label and the paper: persistent/refractory GD, antithyroid drugs over 5 years with positive TRAb. For both TCR sequencing and RNA sequencing, RNA was extracted from PBMCs in TRIzol. The diagnosis of Graves' disease was made according to American Thyroid Association guidelines. Patients for the study were recruited at an endocrinology department in Xi'an, China. Each patient gave approximately 9.7 milliliters of peripheral blood, collected in an EDTA anticoagulant tube. PBMCs were isolated by Ficoll Paque Plus density gradient separation without further T cell sorting. An Agilent 2100 Bioanalyzer and agarose gel were used to check RNA quality, and a NanoDrop 2000 was used to measure RNA concentration. This clonotype has a count of ten or more. Its antigen is unknown. There are no base qualities to consult, and no much larger clone falls within one base. Library method: multiplex PCR. Reads for this sample came from an Illumina HiSeq 4000. To build TCR beta libraries, CDR3 regions were amplified by Arm-PCR using iRepertoire HTBI primers. PCR products were gel purified before sequencing. Processing in the source paper ran as follows. Gene usage analysis of CDR3 amino acid clonotypes relied on the 55 to 80 TRBV and 15 or so TRBJ segments identified across samples. Filtered high-quality paired reads were merged into contigs using COPE and FqMerger. BLAST was used to align contigs to the IMGT TRBV, TRBD and TRBJ reference genes, and CDR3 was defined following IMGT. Any clonotype with a frequency above 0.1% was classified as a highly expanded clone. Shannon entropy served as the measure of repertoire diversity, while the Gini coefficient captured V-J evenness. Public clonotypes were defined as clonotypes shared by more than one individual. TCRdb trimmed the raw reads at Q25, called clones with MiXCR and kept productive beta chains. Identical CDR3 protein sequences are pooled into one entry, listed with their most common genes and DNA. Clone size and V and J calls follow TCRdb, not the original study. Counted in this sample were about 460,000 distinct CDR3 sequences; about 20% of them appeared once. Under 15% of the sample belongs to the ten largest clones.

V is pared back by 2 bases and J by 5 bases, with 4 bases lying between the germline termini. CDR1 and CDR2 were assigned from the germline V gene as MNHNS and SASEGT. The CDR3 covers 12 residues, taking in both the cysteine and the phenylalanine. The entry retains the CDR3 DNA only, 36 bases that are in frame from base 1. The sequence links TRBV6-1 to TRBJ1-5, with the D segment identity uncertain. The sequence was obtained from a female donor with Graves disease. Sequences were derived from peripheral blood mononuclear cells (PBMCs), sampled when the disease was refractory, from a patient treated with antithyroid drugs. The CDR3 in this case is CASSEFDQPQHF. The DNA sequence follows: TGTGCCAGCAGTGAATTCGATCAGCCCCAGCATTTT.